The 9 T cell receptor beta chains listed next were all sequenced from one sample in a study of T cell changes during pregnancy in multiple sclerosis (dated by TCRdb to between 2018 and 2020). Receptor amplification or capture employed the immunoSEQ multiplex PCR assay. This immuneACCESS table, as held by TCRdb, lists in-frame sequences with V and J called but not all clones. Of the missing ones, under half trace to an unresolved V gene in checked studies; the others have no known cause. The sample table contains 40,000 to 55,000 clones; only one count was recorded for roughly 91% of them. 0.58% of the sample goes to the ten largest clones. The input for sequencing was CD4+ T cells from peripheral blood mononuclear cells, taken in the first trimester of pregnancy. The receptor source for this set is a female donor with multiple sclerosis, enrolled in a pregnancy study.

This clone turned up a few times. This chain connects TRBV21-1 to TRBJ1-1; TRBD1 is the table's D call and was not checked against the DNA. TRBV21-1 is deemed a pseudogene. This CDR3 has 13 residues. CDR3 loop: CASTGTMNTEAFF. Here the CDR3 DNA reads TGTGCCAGCACCGGGACAATGAACACTGAAGCTTTCTTT.

CDR3 in amino acids: CASSSPKGAGNQPQHF. The CDR3 bases are TGTGCCAGCAGTTCCCCAAAGGGGGCGGGCAATCAGCCCCAGCATTTT. The chain recombines TRBV28 with TRBJ1-5; 7 positions match TRBD1. This CDR3 contains 16 residues. J gave up 2 bases and V 4 bases, and 8 bases lay outside the gene matches. The V gene's germline CDR1 is MDHEN and CDR2 SYDVKM.

The rearrangement links TRBV7-9 to TRBJ2-3; D remains ambiguous. Germline CDR1 is SEHNR and CDR2 is FQNEAQ (reference sequence). CDR3 size: 14 residues. Trimming removed 1 base from V and 0 bases from J, with 5 bases in between. CDR3 amino acids: CASSLGASTDTQYF. DNA of the CDR3: TGTGCCAGCAGCTTAGGAGCGAGCACAGATACGCAGTATTTT. The entire variable domain, with the rest obtained from reference TRBV7-9 and TRBJ2-3, is as follows: DTGVSQNPRHKITKRGQNVTFRCDPISEHNRLYWYRQTLGQGPEFLTYFQNEAQLEKSRLLSDRFSAERPKGSFSTLEIQRTEQGDSAMYLCASSLGASTDTQYFGPGTRLTVL.

V is TRBV27 and J is TRBJ1-4; TRBD1 agrees at 8 bases. The junction had 5 bases not matched to a gene; V was cut back by 6 bases and J by 11 bases. The CDR3 sequence is 12 residues long. Germline assignment: CDR1 MNHEY and CDR2 SMNVEV (reference sequence). The CDR3 loop reads CASRDRAGKLFF. In DNA, the CDR3 is TGTGCCAGCAGGGACAGGGCAGGGAAACTGTTTTTT.

This clone was observed a single time. This chain uses TRBV6-5 with TRBJ1-5; D is uncertain. This CDR3 is built from 16 residues. Deletions cut 2 bases from V and 6 bases from J, with 17 bases between. Looked up from germline, CDR1 is MNHEY and CDR2 is SVGAGI. Here the CDR3 DNA reads TGTGCCAGCAGTTACGCGGCAGGAGCGGCACCTCAGCCCCAGCATTTT. Its translation is CASSYAAGAAPQPQHF.

The rearrangement links TRBV6-6 to TRBJ1-1, with 9 bases lining up with TRBD1. The CDR3 extends over 13 amino acids. Trimming took 8 bases from V and 8 from J; bases not matched to a gene: 9. Germline V gene data show CDR1 as MNHNY and CDR2 as SVGAGI (reference sequence). DNA of the CDR3: TGTGCCAGCGGCGGGACAGGGAGTGGGGAAGCTTTCTTT. It encodes CASGGTGSGEAFF.

The chain has TRBV4-1 and TRBJ1-5; D remains ambiguous. Germline CDR1 is MGHRA and CDR2 is YSYEKL. This CDR3 spans 17 amino acids. Between the trimmed V and J ends, which lost 2 bases and 2 bases, there was a span of 16 bases. In DNA, the CDR3 is TGCGCCAGCAGCCAAAGCCCAAGGAGCTGGGGCAATCAGCCCCAGCATTTT. Encoded protein: CASSQSPRSWGNQPQHF.

This rearrangement joins TRBV25-1 to TRBJ2-7, with 8 bases aligning to TRBD1. Germline values: CDR1 MGHDK, CDR2 SYGVNS. The CDR3 is 14 residues long. V lost 4 bases, J lost 2 bases, and 4 bases stayed unmatched. The CDR3 region is CASSGKDRAYEQYF. The CDR3 nucleotides are TGTGCCAGCAGTGGGAAGGACAGGGCCTACGAGCAGTACTTC.

The chain carries TRBV19 and TRBJ1-2, with 7 positions matching TRBD1. CDR1 is LNHDA and CDR2 is SQIVND in the germline V gene (reference sequence). The CDR3 extends over 15 amino acids. V lost 7 bases and J lost 0; bases outside the gene matches: 8. In DNA, the CDR3 is TGTGCCAGTAAGGCTCCCGGGACAGCTAACTATGGCTACACCTTC. It yields the protein CASKAPGTANYGYTF.